A single sample is the source of the 27 T cell receptor beta chains below, sequenced in a study of blood T cell repertoires in COVID-19. The data were produced by immunoSEQ multiplex PCR, yet TCRdb's version contains in-frame clones alone and is incomplete. The data contain approximately 250,000 clones, approximately 86% of them singletons. The material sequenced was peripheral blood. These TCRs come from a woman aged 55-70 years who had recovered from COVID-19.

The V call is TRBV5-5, the J call TRBJ1-2; 7 bases map to TRBD1. After removal of 1 base from V and 5 bases from J, the junction contained 2 bases not matched to a gene. CDR1 SGHKS and CDR2 YYEKEE come from the germline V gene (reference sequence). The CDR3 totals 13 residues. The CDR3 nucleotides are TGTGCCAGCAGCTTGACAGGGGAATATGGCTACACCTTC. Its translation is CASSLTGEYGYTF.

The chain joins TRBV4-3 to TRBJ1-2; TRBD1 agrees at 8 bases. The CDR3 is made up of 15 amino acids. Looked up from germline, CDR1 is LGHNA and CDR2 is YSLEER. Trimming removed 2 bases from V and 4 bases from J; junction bases left unmatched: 6. The CDR3 reads CASSQSRGRGYGYTF. The DNA of the CDR3 is TGCGCCAGCAGCCAATCCAGGGGGCGCGGCTATGGCTACACCTTC.

The CDR3 DNA reads TGCGCCAGCAGCTTGGACGGGGGGGCCCTCAATGAGCAGTTCTTC. This gives the protein CASSLDGGALNEQFF. V usage is TRBV5-1 and J usage is TRBJ2-1; 8 positions match TRBD2. CDR3 length: 15 residues. V lost 0 bases to trimming and J lost 6 bases; unmatched junction nucleotides: 5. Germline CDR1 SGHRS, CDR2 YFSETQ.

V usage is TRBV3-1 (or the pseudogene TRBV3-2) and J usage is TRBJ2-5, with 8 bases matching TRBD2. V dropped 3 bases and J dropped 4; count of bases not matched to a gene: 7. The CDR3 contains 15 residues. Germline CDR1 is LGHDT and CDR2 is YNNKEL (reference sequence). CDR3 bases: TGTGCCAGCAGCCAGAACCCGGGGGGGCCAGAGACCCAGTACTTC. This gives the protein CASSQNPGGPETQYF.

This clone has just one count. The chain employs TRBV3-1 (or the pseudogene TRBV3-2) and TRBJ2-1, with 15 nucleotides matching TRBD2. The J segment lost 1 base and the V segment lost 2 bases, leaving 6 bases of the junction unmatched. Germline assignment: CDR1 LGHDT and CDR2 YNNKEL (reference sequence). This CDR3 contains 19 residues. The CDR3 DNA sequence: TGTGCCAGCAGCCAACCGGGACTAGCGGGGGGTGGATCCTACAATGAGCAGTTCTTC. Its translation: CASSQPGLAGGGSYNEQFF.

The chain carries TRBV9 and TRBJ2-3; 7 nucleotides agree with TRBD1. Germline V lookup: CDR1 SGDLS, CDR2 YYNGEE. The CDR3 length is 16 residues. The V segment lost 3 bases and the J segment 7 bases; nucleotides outside the gene matches: 14. The CDR3 region is CASSATGASTPHTQYF. The DNA for the CDR3 is TGTGCCAGCAGCGCTACAGGGGCATCGACGCCCCATACGCAGTATTTT.

CDR3 nucleotides: TGCGCCAGCAGCTTGGTGGTAAACGGGGAAAAACTGTTTTTT. As protein: CASSLVVNGEKLFF. V and J are TRBV5-1 and TRBJ1-4; D is unresolved. The CDR3 sequence is 14 residues long. The V end was cut by 0 bases, the J end by 8 bases, with 11 bases between. CDR1 is SGHRS, CDR2 YFSETQ, per germline.

This clone was seen ten or more times. The chain employs TRBV18 and TRBJ1-1; 9 nucleotides line up with TRBD1. The CDR3 loop spans 14 amino acids. Losses at the gene ends were 1 base for V and 6 bases for J; bases not matched to a gene: 3. Germline V gene lookup returns CDR1 KGHSH and CDR2 LQKENI. CDR3 protein: CASSPRDRAPEAFF. The DNA for the CDR3 is TGTGCCAGCTCACCACGGGACAGGGCCCCTGAAGCTTTCTTT.

The rearrangement links TRBV6-1 to TRBJ2-1, with D maybe TRBD1 (5 bases). The CDR3 extends over 14 amino acids. Germline CDR1 and CDR2: MNHNS and SASEGT. V dropped 2 bases and J dropped 4 bases, with 9 bases sitting between them. CDR3 residues: CASSEQGIYNEQFF. DNA of the CDR3: TGTGCCAGCAGTGAACAGGGAATTTACAATGAGCAGTTCTTC.

This chain uses TRBV4-3 with TRBJ1-2, with D possibly matching TRBD1 (6 bases). The CDR3 sequence is 15 residues long. Trimming cost V 0 bases and J 4 bases, with 12 bases left between them. The V gene's germline CDR1 is LGHNA and CDR2 YSLEER. CDR3 coding DNA: TGCGCCAGCAGCCAAGATTTGTCAGGGGCCTATGGCTACACCTTC. It specifies CASSQDLSGAYGYTF.

The V and J genes are TRBV11-2 and TRBJ2-7; the match to TRBD1 covers 10 bases. Germline CDR1 is SGHAT and CDR2 is FQNNGV. CDR3 length: 16 residues. Germline trimming cut 5 bases from V and 4 bases from J; bases unmatched to any gene: 11. Written as DNA, the CDR3 is TGTGCCAGCAGCATCAGCTTGGACAGGGGGGTTTACGAGCAGTACTTC. This codes for CASSISLDRGVYEQYF. Together with reference TRBV11-2 and TRBJ2-7, the CDR3 gives the full variable domain: EAGVAQSPRYKIIEKRQSVAFWCNPISGHATLYWYQQILGQGPKLLIQFQNNGVVDDSQLPKDRFSAERLKGVDSTLKIQPAKLEDSAVYLCASSISLDRGVYEQYFGPGTRLTVT.

V and J are TRBV6-1 and TRBJ2-1, with 8 bases lining up with TRBD1. Germline CDR1 is MNHNS and CDR2 is SASEGT. This CDR3 spans 18 amino acids. V shed 2 bases, J shed 6 bases, and the junction held 15 bases outside the gene matches. The CDR3 region has the DNA TGTGCCAGCAGTGAATATCGGTATTGGGGACAGGCAATCAATGAGCAGTTCTTC. Its translation: CASSEYRYWGQAINEQFF.

The chain employs TRBV2 and TRBJ1-2; possible D gene TRBD1, 6 bases. This CDR3 spans 15 amino acids. Germline CDR1 reads SNHLY; CDR2 reads FYNNEI. Trimming took off 3 bases at V and 0 bases at J, with 11 bases between the two ends. The chain's CDR3 is CASSDYRAPNYGYTF. The CDR3 DNA sequence: TGTGCCAGCAGTGACTACAGGGCCCCTAACTATGGCTACACCTTC.

This chain uses TRBV6-2 or TRBV6-3 with TRBJ1-2; D gene unclear. There are 11 residues in the CDR3. CDR1 and CDR2 (germline): MNHEY, SVGEGT. Trimming left V 2 bases short and J 7 bases short, with 5 bases between. The chain's CDR3 is CASSYDTGYTF. CDR3 nucleotides: TGTGCCAGCAGTTACGACACTGGCTACACCTTC.

CDR3 residues: CASSEGRLRGLQETQYF. DNA of the CDR3: TGTGCCAGCAGTGAAGGGCGGCTAAGGGGCCTCCAAGAGACCCAGTACTTC. The chain recombines TRBV6-1 with TRBJ2-5; maybe TRBD1 (5 bases). CDR1 and CDR2 from the germline V gene are MNHNS and SASEGT. The V end lost 1 base, the J end lost 1 base, and 16 bases lay between the germline ends. The CDR3 sequence is 17 residues long.

This clone appeared a single time. The V call is TRBV10-3, the J call TRBJ2-3; 11 nucleotides line up with TRBD2. CDR3 length equals 15 residues. The V segment lost 11 bases and the J segment 3 bases; nucleotides outside the gene matches: 10. The germline CDR1 and CDR2 sequences are ENHRY and SYGVKD. This chain's CDR3 is CASTSLAGETDTQYF. The CDR3, as DNA: TGTGCCTCAACCTCACTAGCGGGGGAGACAGATACGCAGTATTTT.

The chain joins TRBV6-6 to TRBJ1-4; TRBD1 matches 7 bases. The V gene's germline CDR1 is MNHNY and CDR2 SVGAGI (reference sequence). The CDR3 loop spans 13 amino acids. V trimming: 6 bases; J trimming: 10 bases; junction bases outside the gene matches: 8. CDR3 coding DNA: TGTGCCAGCAGCCAACAGGGGTGGTTAAAACTGTTTTTT. Translation: CASSQQGWLKLFF.

V gene TRBV6-6 combines with J gene TRBJ2-1, with 9 bases lining up with TRBD2. Germline CDR1 is MNHNY and CDR2 is SVGAGI (reference sequence). V shed 2 bases and J 4 bases; nucleotides not matched to a gene: 6. This CDR3 region has 16 residues. CDR3 coding DNA: TGTGCCAGCAGTTACCTGACTAGCGGTGGGTACAATGAGCAGTTCTTC. Translating gives CASSYLTSGGYNEQFF.

CDR3 DNA: TGTGCCAGTAGTATAGCCACGACAGGTATTTCGAAAGGCTACACCTTC. It codes for CASSIATTGISKGYTF. The V gene is TRBV19, the J gene TRBJ1-2, with D possibly TRBD1 on 6 matching bases. Germline CDR1 and CDR2: LNHDA and SQIVND (reference sequence). The V end lost 1 base, the J end lost 8 bases, and 20 bases lay between the germline ends. The CDR3 has 16 amino acids.

This chain uses TRBV7-2 with TRBJ1-4; D uncertain. Germline V gives CDR1 SGHTA, CDR2 FQGNSA. The V gene lost 1 base and the J gene lost 7 bases, with 10 bases spanning the gap. This CDR3 is built from 14 residues. CDR3 sequence: CASSLGETSEKLFF. CDR3 nucleotide sequence: TGTGCCAGCAGCTTAGGGGAGACAAGTGAAAAACTGTTTTTT.

This clone was observed once. CDR3 residues: CASRLTGGVWGETQYF. CDR3 sequence (DNA): TGTGCCAGCAGGCTGACAGGGGGCGTCTGGGGAGAGACCCAGTACTTC. This chain joins TRBV2 and TRBJ2-5; 10 nucleotides line up with TRBD1. Germline CDR1 is SNHLY and CDR2 is FYNNEI. The CDR3 runs 16 residues. V dropped 6 bases and J dropped 4; count of bases not matched to a gene: 11.

This clone was recorded once. The chain links TRBV5-1 to TRBJ2-5; 10 nucleotides line up with TRBD1. The CDR3 is 14 amino acids. Trimming cost V 4 bases and J 10 bases; bases outside gene matches: 10. Germline CDR1 is SGHRS and CDR2 is YFSETQ. For the CDR3, the DNA is TGCGCCAGCAGCATAGGACGACAGGGGGCGGACCAGTACTTC. This translates into CASSIGRQGADQYF. Full variable domain (missing parts from reference TRBV5-1 and TRBJ2-5): KAGVTQTPRYLIKTRGQQVTLSCSPISGHRSVSWYQQTPGQGLQFLFEYFSETQRNKGNFPGRFSGRQFSNSRSEMNVSTLELGDSALYLCASSIGRQGADQYFGPGTRLLVL.

The chain uses TRBV28 and TRBJ2-7; a weak D match, TRBD1 (5 bases). The V gene lost 5 bases and the J gene lost 3 bases, with 11 bases spanning the gap. The germline V gene encodes CDR1 MDHEN and CDR2 SYDVKM. The CDR3 consists of 13 residues. The CDR3 spells CASSPPGNYEQYF. The CDR3 region has the DNA TGTGCCAGCAGTCCCCCAGGGAACTACGAGCAGTACTTC.

The V and J genes are TRBV27 and TRBJ1-6; D is uncertain. There are 17 residues in the CDR3. Deletions cut 7 bases from V and 2 bases from J, with 18 bases between. Germline loops: CDR1 MNHEY, CDR2 SMNVEV (reference sequence). As DNA, the CDR3 is TGTGCCAGCAAAAATAGCGGGGTTCTTGCCTATAATTCACCCCTCCACTTT. Amino acid sequence: CASKNSGVLAYNSPLHF.

V gene TRBV27 combines with J gene TRBJ1-5; TRBD1 aligns across 10 bases. The CDR3 runs to 13 residues. V gave up 3 bases and J gave up 11 bases; unmatched junction bases: 4. CDR1 and CDR2 (germline): MNHEY, SMNVEV (reference sequence). The CDR3 nucleotides are TGTGCCAGCAGTTTGGACAGGGGGATAGCCCAGCATTTT. Translating it yields CASSLDRGIAQHF.

The rearrangement joins TRBV5-4 to TRBJ2-7; 16 bases line up with TRBD2. Germline V gene data show CDR1 as SGHNT and CDR2 as YYREEE (reference sequence). The CDR3 extends over 17 amino acids. V gave up 4 bases and J gave up 5 bases; unmatched junction bases: 9. CDR3 sequence reads: CASSKGLAGGLWDEQYF. CDR3 bases: TGTGCCAGCAGCAAGGGACTAGCGGGGGGGCTTTGGGACGAGCAGTACTTC.

The chain has TRBV6-5 and TRBJ2-5; TRBD2 might be the D (6 bases). V gave up 6 bases and J gave up 5 bases, with 13 bases separating them. The CDR3 contains 13 residues. Germline V CDR1 and CDR2: MNHEY, SVGAGI. CDR3 nucleotides: TGTGCCAGCAGCAGACTAGGTCGGGAGACCCAGTACTTC. Residues: CASSRLGRETQYF.